The sequence of this TCR beta chain was determined in a study of blood T cell repertoires in COVID-19. In the study overall: Samples representing acute and convalescent COVID-19 were sourced from the United States, Italy and Spain. The analysed material was cDNA or gDNA that came from T cells, B-cell-depleted T cells, or PBMCs.

The length of the CDR3 is 16 residues. Trimming removed 4 bases from V and 0 bases from J; junction bases left unmatched: 8. Looked up from germline, CDR1 is SGHTS and CDR2 is YDEGEE. While infection was still active, Seattle patients were enrolled and then followed longitudinally. In the source study's methods: Nucleated cell counts were estimated from reference gene primer amplification. Sequenced by immunoSEQ multiplex PCR; TCRdb stores in-frame clones only, minus some. Clonal size and the V and J genes are those of that table, whereas D and trimming came from the DNA. Among 87,000 or so clones listed, 90% were seen once.

Sequencing was carried out using peripheral blood. The V gene is TRBV5-8, the J gene TRBJ2-7; 9 bases fit TRBD1. The clonotype comes from a man between 18 and 29 years old with COVID-19, enrolled during active disease. Written as DNA, the CDR3 is TGTGCCAGCAGCCTTGGTGTACAGGGGGCCTCCTACGAGCAGTACTTC. Protein: CASSLGVQGASYEQYF.